A selection of T cell receptor beta chains follows, all from one sample in a study of PD-1 blockade in mismatch repair-deficient tumors. Assay: immunoSEQ multiplex PCR; the TCRdb copy retains only in-frame clones and omits some. The table has fewer than 50,000 clones, more than 75% seen once; the top ten hold approximately 24%. This specimen consisted of peripheral blood, obtained 4 weeks after starting pembrolizumab. These receptors all stem from an adult with mismatch repair-deficient cancer. Both conserved end residues are part of each CDR3. D genes are given only for firm matches. Size is stated for part of the rows, as once, few or many counts, or as a class when the clone is expanded.

>TRBJ2-7|TRBV25-1|-|-
TGTGCCAGCAGTGAACCCGCGGCAGTGGGGGCGCTTGGAAACGAGCAGTACTTC
CASSEPAAVGALGNEQYF
>TRBJ2-5|TRBV14|TRBD2|few
TGTGCCAGCAATCAAGCGGGAGGGCCAGGGGAGACCCAGTACTTC
CASNQAGGPGETQYF
>TRBJ2-7|TRBV11-3|-|-
TGTGCCAGCAGCTTAGAATCTCGGGAGTGGATCTACGAGCAGTACTTC
CASSLESREWIYEQYF
>TRBJ2-7|TRBV10-3|-|-
TGTGCCATCAGTGAGAACACGGGTTGGTACTTC
CAISENTGWYF
>TRBJ2-1|TRBV5-5|-|-
TGTGCCAGCAGCTTGGGGTTTTACAATGATGAGCAGTTCTTC
CASSLGFYNDEQFF
>TRBJ2-1|TRBV27|-|-
TGTGCCAGCAGTTTCCGCTCCCATTTTGCGGGGACCTACAATGAGCAGTTCTTC
CASSFRSHFAGTYNEQFF
>TRBJ2-2|TRBV28|-|-
TGTGCCAGCAGTTTAATAGGGGGTGGCGGGGAGCTGTTTTTT
CASSLIGGGGELFF
>TRBJ2-7|TRBV27|-|-
TGTGCCAGCAGTTTAGATGTCCGGCGCTCCTACGAGCAGTACTTC
CASSLDVRRSYEQYF
>TRBJ2-6|TRBV4-2|-|many
TGTGCCAGCAGCCAAGTCCTCTCTGGGGCCAACGTCCTGACTTTC
CASSQVLSGANVLTF
>TRBJ1-1|TRBV18|TRBD1|few
TGTGCCAGCTCACCCGGACAGGACTTTGAAGCTTTCTTT
CASSPGQDFEAFF
>TRBJ2-1|TRBV28|TRBD2|-
TGTGCCAGCACCTCCCACTTCGGGGTAGCGGGAGGGTCCTACAATGAGCAGTTCTTC
CASTSHFGVAGGSYNEQFF
>TRBJ1-5|TRBV7-9|-|few
TGTGCCAGCAGTTCCTGGTTATATGCGGGGGATCAGCCCCAGCATTTT
CASSSWLYAGDQPQHF
>TRBJ2-2|TRBV7-2|TRBD2|few
TGTGCCAGCAGCTTTCGCGGGAGGGGGAACACCGGGGAGCTGTTTTTT
CASSFRGRGNTGELFF
>TRBJ2-1|TRBV6-1|TRBD2|-
TGTGCCAGCAAGAGACTAGCGGGAGATAGCAATGAGCAGTTCTTC
CASKRLAGDSNEQFF
>TRBJ1-5|TRBV19|-|-
TGTGCCAGTAGTATGATTCGGGGGGCAAATCAGCCCCAGCATTTT
CASSMIRGANQPQHF
>TRBJ2-3|TRBV19|-|few
TGTGCCAGTAGTGGGGACCGTCAGGGCCATCCTAGCACAGATACGCAGTATTTT
CASSGDRQGHPSTDTQYF
>TRBJ1-1|TRBV7-9|TRBD1|-
TGTGCCAGCAGCTCTCACAGGGGGAGGAACACTGAAGCTTTCTTT
CASSSHRGRNTEAFF
>TRBJ2-1|TRBV6-5|TRBD2|-
TGTGCCAGCAGTCGTACCCTAAGCGGGAAGCATGAGCAGTTCTTC
CASSRTLSGKHEQFF
>TRBJ2-2|TRBV18|-|few
TGTGCCAGCTCACTCGACAGGGCAAGGACTAGGAACACCGGGGAGCTGTTTTTT
CASSLDRARTRNTGELFF
>TRBJ1-2|TRBV29-1|-|-
TGCAGCGTTGACCCGCGGCCGTGGCACTATGGCTACACCTTC
CSVDPRPWHYGYTF
>TRBJ2-7|TRBV4-1|TRBD1|-
TGCGCCAGCAGCCAAGTCCCAGGACAGGGGGCCTACGAGCAGTACTTC
CASSQVPGQGAYEQYF
>TRBJ2-5|TRBV6-5|TRBD2|once
TGTGCCAGCAGCCGCGGGGGGACCCAGTACTTC
CASSRGGTQYF
>TRBJ2-3|TRBV10-2|-|-
TGCGCCAGCAGCCCAAGTCTTAGAGATGCAGATACGCAGTATTTT
CASSPSLRDADTQYF
>TRBJ2-1|TRBV2|TRBD2|-
TGTGCCAGCAGACCCGGGACTAGCGGGAGGGTCAATGAGCAGTTCTTC
CASRPGTSGRVNEQFF
>TRBJ2-7|TRBV6-1|-|-
TGTGCCAGCAGTCCTACGGCCCAAACCGAGCAGTACTTC
CASSPTAQTEQYF
>TRBJ1-2|TRBV20-1|-|-
TGCAGTGCTAGAGATGGCTATGGCTACACCTTC
CSARDGYGYTF
>TRBJ2-1|TRBV6-1|TRBD2|-
TGTGCCAGCACGCTGGGACTAGTCTCCTACAATGAGCAGTTCTTC
CASTLGLVSYNEQFF
>TRBJ1-1|TRBV7-6|-|-
TGTGCCAGCAGCTTAGTGACAGCGAACACTGAAGCTTTCTTT
CASSLVTANTEAFF
>TRBJ2-7|TRBV4-3|TRBD2|-
TGCGCCAGCAGCCAAGAGCTCCTAGCGGGAGCACCCTACGAGCAGTACTTC
CASSQELLAGAPYEQYF
>TRBJ1-4|TRBV28|-|-
TGTGCCAGCAGTTCCTACAGGGACGGGATTGAAAAACTGTTTTTT
CASSSYRDGIEKLFF
>TRBJ1-5|TRBV10-3|-|-
TGTGCCATCAGTGAATCGATTGGGACACCCTCCCGGGGGCCCCAGCATTTT
CAISESIGTPSRGPQHF
>TRBJ1-1|TRBV21-1|-|-
TGTGCCAGCAGCCCCCCGGAGGACAGGGGGCTAAGGACTGAAGCTTTCTTT
CASSPPEDRGLRTEAFF
>TRBJ2-7|TRBV7-9|-|-
TGTGCCAGCAGCCCTGTGACAAGCTCCTACGAGCAGTACTTC
CASSPVTSSYEQYF
>TRBJ2-1|TRBV2|TRBD2|-
TGTGCCAGCAGTGAAAGTAGCGGGAGGGCCGGTGAGCAGTTCTTC
CASSESSGRAGEQFF
>TRBJ2-1|TRBV4-3|TRBD1|-
TGCGCCAGCAGCCAAGACCAGGGGGCAGGTGGCAATGAGCAGTTCTTC
CASSQDQGAGGNEQFF
>TRBJ1-1|TRBV5-1|-|-
TGCGCCAGCAGCGCCGGGAGGACCACTGAAGCTTTCTTT
CASSAGRTTEAFF
>TRBJ2-7|TRBV28|-|-
TGTGCCAGCAGTTTTCCCCCAAAGGAGCAGTCAGAGTCGGTTGGCTACGAGCAGTACTTC
CASSFPPKEQSESVGYEQYF
>TRBJ2-6|TRBV4-1|-|few
TGCGCCAGCAGCCAAGACCTACAGGGCTTGAGCTCTGGGGCCAACGTCCTGACTTTC
CASSQDLQGLSSGANVLTF
>TRBJ2-1|TRBV18|-|once
TGTGCCAGCTCACCAAAAAGGGGTTCCTACAATGAGCAGTTCTTC
CASSPKRGSYNEQFF
>TRBJ1-5|TRBV4-2|-|few
TGTGCCAGCAGCGCCTGGACAGAGAATCAGCCCCAGCATTTT
CASSAWTENQPQHF
>TRBJ2-7|TRBV6-6|TRBD1|few
TGTGCCAGCAGCCTGACAGGGGGCAGAGAGCAGTACTTC
CASSLTGGREQYF
>TRBJ2-4|TRBV5-6|TRBD1|-
TGTGCCAGCAGCTTGGACAGGGGTGACATTCAGTACTTC
CASSLDRGDIQYF
>TRBJ2-1|TRBV14|-|-
TGTGCCAGCAGCCAAGATCAGTTCCAGTCCCACAATGAGCAGTTCTTC
CASSQDQFQSHNEQFF
>TRBJ2-1|TRBV6-4|TRBD2|-
TGTGCCAGCAGTGCTAGCGGGAGCTACAATGAGCAGTTCTTC
CASSASGSYNEQFF
>TRBJ2-7|TRBV19|-|-
TGTGCCAGTACTATGGCCTGGGGAAGTTCCTACGAGCAGTACTTC
CASTMAWGSSYEQYF
>TRBJ1-5|TRBV21-1|-|-
TGTGCCAGCAGCAAGGAAGGGGGCGGTCAGCCCCAGCATTTT
CASSKEGGGQPQHF